Listed below are T cell receptor beta chains from one sample, sequenced in a study of blood T cell repertoires in COVID-19. TCRdb keeps only in-frame clones here, not all; method: immunoSEQ multiplex PCR. The sample includes about 280,000 clones, roughly 85% of them seen just once. The sequenced sample consisted of PBMCs or T cells enriched from blood (not recorded which). These receptors originate from a man in his forties or fifties who had been exposed to COVID-19. The CDR3 runs from the conserved cysteine through the conserved F or W. The order of the fields is D gene, V gene, J gene, clone size, CDR3 DNA, CDR3 protein. The D gene is left open where the match is weak. Size is stated for part of the rows, as once, few or many counts, or as a class when the clone is expanded.

TRBD1	TRBV6-5	TRBJ1-6	NA	TGTGCCAGCAGTTACTCGCAGGGGGGCAATTCACCCCTCCACTTT	CASSYSQGGNSPLHF
NA	TRBV27	TRBJ2-2	NA	TGTGCCAGCAGTTTCGTCACCGGGGAGCTGTTTTTT	CASSFVTGELFF
NA	TRBV5-6	TRBJ2-7	NA	TGTGCCAGCAGCTTATCCGGGGCCTACGAGCAGTACTTC	CASSLSGAYEQYF
TRBD2	TRBV2	TRBJ2-3	NA	TGTGCCAGCAGTGATCCCCTAGCGGGTGTCACAGATACGCAGTATTTT	CASSDPLAGVTDTQYF
TRBD2	TRBV5-1	TRBJ2-7	NA	TGCGCCAGCAGCCCTGGACAGGAGGCTAGCGGGAGGCCCCCGAACTACGAGCAGTACTTC	CASSPGQEASGRPPNYEQYF
NA	TRBV25-1	TRBJ1-5	few	TGTGCCAGCAGTGAGGGAACCCCAGGGCAGCCCCAGCATTTT	CASSEGTPGQPQHF
NA	TRBV9	TRBJ2-7	NA	TGTGCCAGCAGCGTAGAACCGGGAGCAACCTACGAGCAGTACTTC	CASSVEPGATYEQYF
TRBD1	TRBV18	TRBJ1-3	NA	TGTGCCAGCTCAGAGGGACAGCAAGGAAACACCATATATTTT	CASSEGQQGNTIYF
TRBD1	TRBV30	TRBJ1-2	few	TGTGCCTGGGCCACAGGGGGGAACTATGGCTACACCTTC	CAWATGGNYGYTF
NA	TRBV19	TRBJ1-5	NA	TGTGCCAGTAGTACTTACAGGTACAATCAGCCCCAGCATTTT	CASSTYRYNQPQHF
TRBD1	TRBV5-1	TRBJ1-5	NA	TGCGCCAGCTTCGTCGGGACAGATAATCAGCCCCAGCATTTT	CASFVGTDNQPQHF
NA	TRBV3-1/TRBV3-2	TRBJ2-2	NA	TGTGCCAGCTCTCGGGGGAGGCCCACCGGGGAGCTGTTTTTT	CASSRGRPTGELFF
NA	TRBV27	TRBJ1-2	NA	TGTGCCAGCGTGGGAGGTCCGGGTGGCTACACCTTC	CASVGGPGGYTF
NA	TRBV19	TRBJ2-7	few	TGTGCCAGTAGTATAGCCACCGGGGGACAGCGCCCCTACGAGCAGTACTTC	CASSIATGGQRPYEQYF
NA	TRBV5-1	TRBJ2-2	NA	TGCGCCAGCCGAGAGGCGGGGGCCGGGACCGGGGAGCTGTTTTTT	CASREAGAGTGELFF
NA	TRBV2	TRBJ2-7	NA	TGTGCCACTGAGGGTCCGCGGTACTTC	CATEGPRYF
TRBD2	TRBV7-3	TRBJ2-5	NA	TGTGCCAGCAGCTTATCAATAGCGGGAGCGGAGACCCAGTACTTC	CASSLSIAGAETQYF
NA	TRBV7-2	TRBJ1-5	NA	TGTGCCAGCAGCTTAGTAGCGCGGGGACTGAGCAATCAGCCCCAGCATTTT	CASSLVARGLSNQPQHF
TRBD2	TRBV7-2	TRBJ2-7	NA	TGTGCCAGCAGCTTATTCATGAGCGGGAGGGACGAGCAGTACTTC	CASSLFMSGRDEQYF
TRBD1	TRBV27	TRBJ1-2	few	TGTGCCAGCAGTCCCAGGGACAGCGCCTATGGCTACACCTTC	CASSPRDSAYGYTF
TRBD2	TRBV11-2	TRBJ2-1	NA	TGTGCCAGCAGCTTCTCAGTGGGAGGGCCTATTAATGAGCAGTTCTTC	CASSFSVGGPINEQFF
TRBD1	TRBV5-1	TRBJ2-3	NA	TGCGCCAGCAGCTTGGGGGGGACAGCCACAGATACGCAGTATTTT	CASSLGGTATDTQYF
NA	TRBV10-3	TRBJ1-1	NA	TGTGCCATCAGTGATGTGGGGCGGCTGAACACTGAAGCTTTCTTT	CAISDVGRLNTEAFF
TRBD2	TRBV18	TRBJ2-1	NA	TGTGCCAGCTCACCTACTAGCGACCACAATGAGCAGTTCTTC	CASSPTSDHNEQFF
NA	TRBV18	TRBJ2-2	NA	TGTGCCAGCTCACCACCGTATCCAGAATCGAACACCGGGGAGCTGTTTTTT	CASSPPYPESNTGELFF
TRBD2	TRBV29-1	TRBJ2-5	NA	TGCAGCGCCCTCGGACTAGCCGGCCAAGAGACCCAGTACTTC	CSALGLAGQETQYF
NA	TRBV7-2	TRBJ2-2	few	TGTGCCAGCAGCTTATCTAGGCTAGCCGGGGAGCTGTTTTTT	CASSLSRLAGELFF
NA	TRBV9	TRBJ2-5	NA	TGTGCCAGCAGCGTAAACACTAGGGGGGGGACCCAGTACTTC	CASSVNTRGGTQYF
TRBD2	TRBV20-1	TRBJ2-7	NA	TGCAGTGCTAGTAGGGCGGGAGGGCGAATCCTCCTCGAGCAGTACTTC	CSASRAGGRILLEQYF
NA	TRBV2	TRBJ1-6	NA	TGTGCCAGCAGCGAAAGGCCCCCCAGAGGAAGTTCACCCCTCCACTTT	CASSERPPRGSSPLHF
NA	TRBV3-1/TRBV3-2	TRBJ2-7	NA	TGTGCCAGCAGTTCGACAGTTTACGAGCAGTACTTC	CASSSTVYEQYF
NA	TRBV4-1	TRBJ1-3	NA	TGCGCCAGCAGCCAAGAGAGGGGGGGTTACTCTGGAAACACCATATATTTT	CASSQERGGYSGNTIYF
NA	TRBV5-1	TRBJ2-5	once	TGCGCCAGCAGCTTGGACAGCTGGGCAGAGACCCAGTACTTC	CASSLDSWAETQYF
NA	TRBV24-1	TRBJ2-2	once	TGTGCCACCAGTGGAGGCACCGGGGAGCTGTTTTTT	CATSGGTGELFF
TRBD1	TRBV7-9	TRBJ1-2	few	TGTGCCAGCAGCCGAGACGGGACAGTTTATGGCTACACCTTC	CASSRDGTVYGYTF